One and the same sample provided the 29 T cell receptor beta chains below, sequenced in a study of blood T cell repertoires in COVID-19. Sequencing was performed with immunoSEQ multiplex PCR; in TCRdb, only in-frame clones are kept and a portion is missing. The sample consists of approximately 210,000 clones, approximately 80% of them appearing once. The sample taken for sequencing was peripheral blood. The receptors were sampled from a woman older than 75 with COVID-19, enrolled during active disease.

The chain links TRBV5-4 to TRBJ1-2; TRBD1 matches 7 bases. Germline CDR1 and CDR2: SGHNT and YYREEE (reference sequence). The CDR3 consists of 14 residues. Trimming cost V 4 bases and J 4 bases; bases outside gene matches: 7. CDR3 amino acids: CASSNRQGLYGYTF. The DNA for the CDR3 is TGTGCCAGCAGCAATAGACAGGGCCTCTATGGCTACACCTTC.

This clone was counted between two and nine times. This rearrangement joins TRBV2 to TRBJ1-5; TRBD1 might be the D (6 bases). Germline V CDR1 and CDR2: SNHLY, FYNNEI. V was pared by 5 bases and J by 4 bases, with 9 bases between. This CDR3 region has 13 residues. The CDR3 sequence is CASSNRVNQPQHF. CDR3 DNA: TGTGCCAGCAGTAACAGGGTGAATCAGCCCCAGCATTTT.

This clone was seen only once. DNA for the CDR3: TGTGCCAGCAGCTTAAATGCCGGGACAGGGATTTCACCCCTCCACTTT. Translating gives CASSLNAGTGISPLHF. The chain joins TRBV7-8 to TRBJ1-6, with TRBD1 identical over 9 bases. The junction had 8 bases not matched to a gene; V was cut back by 2 bases and J by 9 bases. The CDR3 runs to 16 residues. CDR1 is SGHVS and CDR2 is FQNEAQ in the germline V gene.

This clone has only one observation. V is TRBV7-8 and J is TRBJ1-1; a weak D match, TRBD1 (6 bases). V lost 1 base to trimming and J lost 1 base, with 10 bases between them. This CDR3 comprises 15 residues. Germline loops: CDR1 SGHVS, CDR2 FQNEAQ. The CDR3 loop reads CASSLELGANTEAFF. The DNA of the CDR3 is TGTGCCAGCAGCTTAGAACTGGGGGCGAACACTGAAGCTTTCTTT. Filled out from reference TRBV7-8 and TRBJ1-1, the complete variable domain reads GAGVSQSPRYKVAKRGQDVALRCDPISGHVSLFWYQQALGQGPEFLTYFQNEAQLDKSGLPSDRFFAERPEGSVSTLKIQRTQQEDSAVYLCASSLELGANTEAFFGQGTRLTVV.

The CDR3, as DNA: TGTGCCAGCAGCACACACAGGGATGCGCAGTATTTT. Amino acid sequence: CASSTHRDAQYF. This sequence joins TRBV11-2 and TRBJ2-3; the D gene is possibly TRBD1 (6 bases). From germline, CDR1 is SGHAT and CDR2 FQNNGV. CDR3 length equals 12 residues. V gave up 5 bases and J gave up 10 bases, with 13 bases separating them.

The chain combines TRBV10-2 with TRBJ1-3; no clear D. There are 16 residues in the CDR3. Germline V lookup: CDR1 WSHSY, CDR2 SAAADI. The V and J ends lost 2 bases and 0 bases respectively, with 11 bases between them. The CDR3 protein is CASSEGFDYSGNTIYF. CDR3 sequence (DNA): TGCGCCAGCAGTGAGGGTTTTGACTACTCTGGAAACACCATATATTTT.

This chain links TRBV10-3 with TRBJ1-1, with 7 bases fitting TRBD1. Trimming cost V 3 bases and J 0 bases; bases outside gene matches: 4. The CDR3 length is 15 residues. Germline lookup yields CDR1 ENHRY and CDR2 SYGVKD. The CDR3 is CAISDPGQLNTEAFF. Written as DNA, the CDR3 is TGTGCCATCAGTGACCCGGGACAGTTGAACACTGAAGCTTTCTTT.

The V gene is TRBV20-1, the J gene TRBJ1-1; D ambiguous. The CDR3 sequence is 9 residues long. The germline V and J ends were trimmed by 6 bases and 13 bases, with 12 bases remaining between them. The germline V gene encodes CDR1 DFQATT and CDR2 SNEGSKA (reference sequence). CDR3 loop: CSAPAVDFF. CDR3 nucleotide sequence: TGCAGTGCCCCGGCGGTGGATTTCTTT.

The chain uses TRBV28 and TRBJ1-5; no clear D gene. CDR1 MDHEN and CDR2 SYDVKM come from the germline V gene. V lost 7 bases, J lost 3 bases, and 7 bases lay in between. CDR3 length equals 12 residues. The CDR3 bases are TGTGCCAGCACGCGGCCCAATCAGCCCCAGCATTTT. Amino acid sequence: CASTRPNQPQHF.

This chain connects TRBV5-1 to TRBJ2-1, with TRBD2 matching 11 bases. Germline V gene data show CDR1 as SGHRS and CDR2 as YFSETQ. V was pared by 3 bases and J by 4 bases, with 0 bases of the junction left unmatched. The CDR3 is 14 residues long. The CDR3 DNA reads TGCGCCAGCAGCTCTAGCGGGGGGTACAATGAGCAGTTCTTC. As protein: CASSSSGGYNEQFF.

This sequence joins TRBV9 and TRBJ2-1, with TRBD2 matching over 7 bases. Germline CDR1 and CDR2: SGDLS and YYNGEE. Trimming at V came to 0 bases and at J to 6 bases, leaving 3 bases not matched to a gene. CDR3 length: 14 residues. DNA of the CDR3: TGTGCCAGCAGCGTAGTACCGGGGGGCAATGAGCAGTTCTTC. Encoded protein: CASSVVPGGNEQFF.

The rearrangement joins TRBV7-9 to TRBJ2-1; 7 bases fit TRBD1. With 1 base clipped from V and 7 bases from J, the junction kept 1 base outside the gene matches. This CDR3 contains 13 residues. CDR1 is SEHNR and CDR2 is FQNEAQ in the germline V gene (reference sequence). The CDR3 reads CASSLETGNEQFF. The DNA of the CDR3 is TGTGCCAGCAGCTTAGAGACAGGGAATGAGCAGTTCTTC.

J is TRBJ1-5 and V is TRBV2; 7 bases are a match to TRBD1. This CDR3 comprises 14 residues. Germline V lookup: CDR1 SNHLY, CDR2 FYNNEI. The J segment lost 3 bases and the V segment lost 3 bases, leaving 2 bases of the junction unmatched. The CDR3 is CASSDQGVNQPQHF. The CDR3 region has the DNA TGTGCCAGCAGTGACCAGGGGGTCAATCAGCCCCAGCATTTT.

The chain links TRBV28 to TRBJ1-2; 7 bases fit TRBD1. Unmatched junction bases numbered 5, after V lost 1 base and J lost 6 bases. This CDR3 is built from 14 residues. Germline loops: CDR1 MDHEN, CDR2 SYDVKM. In DNA, the CDR3 is TGTGCCAGCAGTTTATTGACAGGGTCTCATGGCTACACCTTC. Translating it yields CASSLLTGSHGYTF.

V and J are TRBV7-2 and TRBJ1-6; possibly TRBD1 for D (6 bases). The V gene lost 1 base and the J gene lost 10 bases, with 14 bases spanning the gap. Germline V gene sequence: CDR1 SGHTA, CDR2 FQGNSA. The CDR3 runs to 15 residues. The chain's CDR3 is CASSLDPGARSPLHF. In DNA, the CDR3 is TGTGCCAGCAGCTTAGATCCAGGGGCTAGGTCACCCCTCCACTTT.

The rearrangement links TRBV4-1 to TRBJ2-7; TRBD2 agrees at 7 bases. CDR1 MGHRA and CDR2 YSYEKL come from the germline V gene. With 4 bases clipped from V and 5 bases from J, the junction kept 5 bases outside the gene matches. This CDR3 has 13 residues. This chain's CDR3 is CASSPREGHEQYF. The CDR3 DNA sequence: TGCGCCAGCAGCCCGAGGGAGGGGCACGAGCAGTACTTC.

The chain combines TRBV7-2 with TRBJ1-5; tentative D call: TRBD1 (5 bases). CDR3 length: 16 amino acids. From germline, CDR1 is SGHTA and CDR2 FQGNSA. The V and J ends lost 2 bases and 2 bases respectively, with 13 bases between them. CDR3: CASSLLGVRGNQPQHF. CDR3 nucleotide sequence: TGTGCCAGCAGCTTATTAGGGGTAAGAGGCAATCAGCCCCAGCATTTT.

This chain uses TRBV6-5 with TRBJ2-7; 7 bases are shared with TRBD1. V shed 2 bases and J 9 bases; nucleotides not matched to a gene: 7. The CDR3 consists of 13 residues. Looked up from germline, CDR1 is MNHEY and CDR2 is SVGAGI. CDR3 sequence reads: CASSYTAGGRQYV. DNA of the CDR3: TGTGCCAGCAGTTACACGGCAGGGGGTAGGCAGTACGTC.

This chain links TRBV24-1 with TRBJ2-3, with D perhaps TRBD1 (5 bases). The length of the CDR3 is 13 residues. CDR1 KGHDR and CDR2 SFDVKD come from the germline V gene. The V gene lost 12 bases and the J gene lost 3 bases, with 15 bases spanning the gap. The CDR3: CAVSASGTDTQYF. The CDR3 DNA reads as TGTGCCGTTTCCGCCTCAGGGACAGATACGCAGTATTTT.

The V call is TRBV3-1 (or the pseudogene TRBV3-2), the J call TRBJ1-1; D unclear. Germline loops: CDR1 LGHDT, CDR2 YNNKEL (reference sequence). V lost 1 base and J lost 3, with 6 bases in between. CDR3 length: 13 amino acids. The CDR3, as DNA: TGTGCCAGCAGCCAAGCCCGAGACACTGAAGCTTTCTTT. Its protein is CASSQARDTEAFF.

The V call is TRBV29-1, the J call TRBJ1-2; D uncertain. The CDR3 contains 11 residues. V lost 7 bases to trimming and J lost 5 bases, with 11 bases between them. CDR1 and CDR2 (germline): SQVTM, ANQGSEA. Here the CDR3 DNA reads TGCAGCGATTCGACGGGTTATGGCTACACCTTC. It encodes CSDSTGYGYTF. The entire variable domain, with the rest obtained from reference TRBV29-1 and TRBJ1-2, is as follows: SAVISQKPSRDICQRGTSLTIQCQVDSQVTMMFWYRQQPGQSLTLIATANQGSEATYESGFVIDKFPISRPNLTFSTLTVSNMSPEDSSIYLCSDSTGYGYTFGSGTRLTVV.

The V gene is TRBV28, the J gene TRBJ2-7; 9 nucleotides agree with TRBD1. The CDR3 spans 14 residues. Germline values: CDR1 MDHEN, CDR2 SYDVKM. Unmatched junction bases numbered 10, after V lost 6 bases and J lost 7 bases. CDR3 sequence: CASRLGTGSWEQYF. The CDR3 nucleotides are TGTGCCAGCAGACTCGGGACAGGGTCTTGGGAGCAGTACTTC.

The chain links TRBV3-1 (or the pseudogene TRBV3-2) to TRBJ2-5; 11 bases line up with TRBD2. This CDR3 is 14 amino acids long. J gave up 6 bases and V 6 bases, and 6 bases lay outside the gene matches. Per the germline V gene, CDR1 is LGHDT and CDR2 is YNNKEL (reference sequence). The DNA of the CDR3 is TGTGCCAGCAGGCGACTAGCGGGATTACAGACCCAGTACTTC. The encoded protein is CASRRLAGLQTQYF.

This rearrangement joins TRBV7-2 to TRBJ2-7, with TRBD1 matching over 7 bases. This CDR3 is 15 amino acids long. V gave up 2 bases and J gave up 2 bases; unmatched junction bases: 6. Germline CDR1 reads SGHTA; CDR2 reads FQGNSA. The CDR3 sequence: CASSLISDRAYEQYF. The DNA of the CDR3 is TGTGCCAGCAGCTTAATAAGCGACAGGGCCTACGAGCAGTACTTC.

The chain employs TRBV2 and TRBJ1-5; TRBD1 might be the D (5 bases). Germline values: CDR1 SNHLY, CDR2 FYNNEI. V was cut by 2 bases and J by 6 bases, with 8 bases left in between. The length of the CDR3 is 13 residues. Here the CDR3 reads CASSEFGGQPQHF. CDR3 DNA sequence: TGTGCCAGCAGTGAATTCGGGGGTCAGCCCCAGCATTTT.

The CDR3 sequence is CASSATSGGAQTGELFF. The CDR3 bases are TGTGCCAGCAGTGCGACTAGCGGGGGGGCCCAGACCGGGGAGCTGTTTTTT. The chain recombines TRBV6-1 with TRBJ2-2; the match to TRBD2 covers 14 bases. CDR1 and CDR2 (germline): MNHNS, SASEGT. This CDR3 contains 17 residues. The ends lost 4 bases at V and 5 bases at J; junction bases unmatched: 6.

J is TRBJ2-7 and V is TRBV3-1 (or the pseudogene TRBV3-2); 8 bases map to TRBD2. The CDR3 runs to 17 residues. The V gene's germline CDR1 is LGHDT and CDR2 YNNKEL (reference sequence). Trimming at V came to 4 bases and at J to 1 base, leaving 12 bases not matched to a gene. The CDR3 DNA reads TGTGCCAGCAGCCGAAGCGCCGGGACTAGAGCTTCCTACGAGCAGTACTTC. Translating gives CASSRSAGTRASYEQYF.

J is TRBJ1-2 and V is TRBV7-9, with TRBD1 as a possible D gene (5 bases). The CDR3 is 14 amino acids. The germline V gene encodes CDR1 SEHNR and CDR2 FQNEAQ (reference sequence). With 5 bases removed from V and 2 bases from J, the gap between germline ends came to 12 bases. The CDR3 loop reads CASSPWGGNYGYTF. For the CDR3, the DNA is TGTGCCAGCAGCCCCTGGGGGGGAAACTATGGCTACACCTTC.

A few counts support this clone. The gene calls are TRBV5-1 and TRBJ2-3; TRBD1 matches 7 bases. The CDR3 sequence is 15 residues long. V dropped 4 bases and J dropped 6; count of bases not matched to a gene: 11. In germline, CDR1 is SGHRS, CDR2 YFSETQ. Written as DNA, the CDR3 is TGCGCCAGCAGCGGGGGAACTACAGGGGTTGATACGCAGTATTTT. This translates into CASSGGTTGVDTQYF.